Listed below are T cell receptor beta chains from one sample, sequenced in a study of blood T cells in healthy people across ages. TCRdb re-derived calls from the 5' RACE reads in MiXCR, one entry per CDR3 protein. This table has 850,000 to 1,300,000 distinct CDR3 sequences, more than 40% appearing once. The sample comprised blood. The receptors here all came from a woman aged 55-69 years in good health. The CDR3 runs from the conserved cysteine through the conserved F or W. D genes are given only for firm matches.

v_gene: TRBV10-3; d_gene: .; CDR3aa: CAISLTGSLNEQFF
v_gene: TRBV29-1; d_gene: .; CDR3aa: CSVVGEWNTEAFF
v_gene: TRBV11-2; d_gene: .; CDR3aa: CASSLEGLVYNEQFF
v_gene: TRBV7-9; d_gene: TRBD1; CDR3aa: CASSVTGGDSYNEQFF
v_gene: TRBV20-1; d_gene: TRBD2; CDR3aa: CSASKAAGVTDTQYF
v_gene: TRBV20-1; d_gene: .; CDR3aa: CSARKQPQHF
v_gene: TRBV6-5; d_gene: TRBD1; CDR3aa: CASSSLGTGSIPYEQYF
v_gene: TRBV27; d_gene: .; CDR3aa: CASNLWGRGETQYF
v_gene: TRBV5-1; d_gene: TRBD1; CDR3aa: CASTTDRAYYNEQFF
v_gene: TRBV20-1; d_gene: .; CDR3aa: CSARLVAGDHTTLPDTQYF
v_gene: TRBV28; d_gene: .; CDR3aa: CASSPRDSLSYEQYF
v_gene: TRBV29-1; d_gene: .; CDR3aa: CSVEGDGSYEQYF
v_gene: TRBV10-1; d_gene: .; CDR3aa: CASSEGSQSPNVQFF
v_gene: TRBV29-1; d_gene: .; CDR3aa: CSVGRHGYEQYF
v_gene: TRBV28; d_gene: TRBD1; CDR3aa: CASSLRDRPSYEQYF
v_gene: TRBV5-8; d_gene: TRBD2; CDR3aa: CASSFGTRQETQYF
v_gene: TRBV5-1; d_gene: .; CDR3aa: CASSPGQPYEQYF
v_gene: TRBV5-5; d_gene: TRBD1; CDR3aa: CASSSGQGIDKQFF
v_gene: TRBV3-1; d_gene: .; CDR3aa: CASSQKNRARYNEQFF
v_gene: TRBV28; d_gene: TRBD2; CDR3aa: CASTALAGVPGELFF
v_gene: TRBV3-1; d_gene: .; CDR3aa: CASSQKGLNQPQHF
v_gene: TRBV6-5; d_gene: .; CDR3aa: CASSKGFSQPQHF
v_gene: TRBV7-9; d_gene: TRBD1; CDR3aa: CASSRRGQGTYEQYF
v_gene: TRBV20-1; d_gene: .; CDR3aa: CSAPVGLAYEQYF
v_gene: TRBV12-3/TRBV12-4; d_gene: .; CDR3aa: CASSLRTRAVSNQPQHF
v_gene: TRBV20-1; d_gene: .; CDR3aa: CSARDRRTSNQPQHF
v_gene: TRBV13; d_gene: .; CDR3aa: CASRTGQYNEQFF
v_gene: TRBV20-1; d_gene: .; CDR3aa: CRTQVNTEAFF
v_gene: TRBV20-1; d_gene: .; CDR3aa: CSAREGGIAQPQHF
v_gene: TRBV28; d_gene: .; CDR3aa: CASSSSFISYEQYF
v_gene: TRBV20-1; d_gene: .; CDR3aa: CSAPRQESSYEQYF
v_gene: TRBV12-5; d_gene: .; CDR3aa: CASAIGQSTDTQYF
v_gene: TRBV11-3; d_gene: .; CDR3aa: CASSLDFVSEQYF
v_gene: TRBV12-5; d_gene: .; CDR3aa: CASGFLGGDYGYTF
v_gene: TRBV9; d_gene: .; CDR3aa: CASSVAESSEQYF
v_gene: TRBV5-6; d_gene: .; CDR3aa: CASSLGDQPQHF
v_gene: TRBV27; d_gene: .; CDR3aa: CASILTGTHPQDEQFF
v_gene: TRBV7-2; d_gene: .; CDR3aa: CASSPSGGKQETQYF
v_gene: TRBV7-2; d_gene: TRBD2; CDR3aa: CASSSSSGSFTVNEQYF
v_gene: TRBV11-2; d_gene: .; CDR3aa: CASSFWGSSYEQYF
v_gene: TRBV7-9; d_gene: TRBD2; CDR3aa: CASSILAGEHNEQFF
v_gene: TRBV18; d_gene: .; CDR3aa: CASSPGPPPEQYF
v_gene: TRBV12-5; d_gene: TRBD2; CDR3aa: CASGLVPREETSANQETQYF
v_gene: TRBV20-1; d_gene: TRBD2; CDR3aa: CSANKLAGGPNEQFF
v_gene: TRBV29-1; d_gene: .; CDR3aa: CSATVWTGVGQYF
v_gene: TRBV5-1; d_gene: .; CDR3aa: CASSLQPSTDTQYF
v_gene: TRBV28; d_gene: .; CDR3aa: CASSWTGEKTQYF
v_gene: TRBV28; d_gene: TRBD1; CDR3aa: CASSLQGAFTGELFF
v_gene: TRBV10-3; d_gene: .; CDR3aa: CAISPGTPATDTQYF
v_gene: TRBV20-1; d_gene: .; CDR3aa: CSANPPGVPYEQYF
v_gene: TRBV12-3/TRBV12-4; d_gene: TRBD2; CDR3aa: CASKSGLAFSTDTQYF
v_gene: TRBV25-1; d_gene: TRBD1; CDR3aa: CASSDRALQFF
v_gene: TRBV12-3/TRBV12-4; d_gene: TRBD1; CDR3aa: CASRYRGGSEKLFF
v_gene: TRBV5-1; d_gene: TRBD1; CDR3aa: CASRPGTGIYEQYF
v_gene: TRBV9; d_gene: TRBD1; CDR3aa: CASSVEQGASYEQYF
v_gene: TRBV20-1; d_gene: .; CDR3aa: CSARDGASGTEAFF
v_gene: TRBV11-2; d_gene: TRBD1; CDR3aa: CASSLTRGPYEQYF
v_gene: TRBV29-1; d_gene: .; CDR3aa: CSVHGGLAGENTQYF
v_gene: TRBV20-1; d_gene: .; CDR3aa: CSARADSLGTEAFF